A single sample is the source of the 23 T cell receptor beta chains below, sequenced in a study of CD8+ T cells in alopecia areata. RNA extraction and reverse transcription yielded cDNA as sequencing template. The protocol was immunoSEQ multiplex PCR, while the TCRdb copy is restricted to in-frame clones and leaves out a portion. The sample has roughly 76,000 clones, around 29% seen once; the top ten hold about 15%. Treatment reported: oral pan-JAK inhibitor, 5-10 mg twice daily. This material consisted of CD8+ T cells sorted from blood, taken at week 4, from a patient treated with tofacitinib. Receptors were obtained from a human donor with alopecia areata.

The rearrangement uses TRBV30 and TRBJ2-5, with D perhaps matching TRBD1 or TRBD2 (6 bases each). V lost 5 bases, J lost 5 bases, and 12 bases lay in between. Per the germline V gene, CDR1 is GTSNPN and CDR2 is SVGIG (reference sequence). This CDR3 has 12 amino acids. This CDR3 is CAWEGGGETQYF. CDR3 nucleotide sequence: TGTGCCTGGGAGGGGGGTGGTGAGACCCAGTACTTC.

The chain recombines TRBV27 with TRBJ2-1; weak D call: TRBD1 (5 bases). Per germline, CDR1 MNHEY and CDR2 SMNVEV (reference sequence). This CDR3 has 12 amino acids. V was clipped by 7 bases and J by 4 bases, with 8 bases between them. CDR3 loop: CASKGAYNEQFF. The CDR3 DNA sequence: TGTGCCAGCAAAGGGGCTTACAATGAGCAGTTCTTC.

Only a few counts were recorded for this clone. The V call is TRBV4-1, the J call TRBJ2-5; 9 positions agree with TRBD1. The CDR3 consists of 12 residues. The V gene end was trimmed by 5 bases and the J gene end by 6 bases; junction bases not matched to a gene: 1. Germline V gene data show CDR1 as MGHRA and CDR2 as YSYEKL. The DNA for the CDR3 is TGCGCCAGCAGCGGACAGGGGCAGACCCAGTACTTC. It is translated as CASSGQGQTQYF.

This clone was seen ten or more times. V gene TRBV9 combines with J gene TRBJ2-1; D uncertain. V shed 0 bases and J shed 0 bases, with 7 bases lying between them. Germline assignment: CDR1 SGDLS and CDR2 YYNGEE. This CDR3 spans 15 amino acids. CDR3 in DNA: TGTGCCAGCAGCGTAGAGCCAGACTCCTACAATGAGCAGTTCTTC. Residues: CASSVEPDSYNEQFF.

This clone showed up just a few times. The CDR3 loop reads CSVEALRDLTTYEQYF. CDR3 bases: TGCAGCGTTGAAGCCCTCAGGGATTTGACAACCTACGAGCAGTACTTC. This chain joins TRBV29-1 and TRBJ2-7, with D perhaps TRBD1 (5 bases). Germline V gene sequence: CDR1 SQVTM, CDR2 ANQGSEA. The CDR3 has 16 amino acids. V dropped 1 base and J dropped 2 bases, with 18 bases sitting between them.

This clone was seen more than once but under ten times. At one end the junction does not follow the germline gene, possibly because of a read error. The rearrangement links TRBV5-4 to TRBJ1-2; D gene ambiguous. The CDR3 is made up of 13 amino acids. Per the germline V gene, CDR1 is SGHNT and CDR2 is YYREEE (reference sequence). The CDR3 loop is CASSPLGYYGYTF. The CDR3 DNA reads TGTGCCAGCAGCCCGTTAGGATACTACGGCTACACCTTC.

A few counts support this clone. V gene TRBV29-1 combines with J gene TRBJ1-1; the D is unclear. With 6 bases removed from V and 0 bases from J, the gap between germline ends came to 5 bases. Looked up from germline, CDR1 is SQVTM and CDR2 is ANQGSEA. CDR3 length: 11 residues. CDR3 bases: TGCAGCGTCGTAATGAACACTGAAGCTTTCTTT. This sequence encodes CSVVMNTEAFF.

J is TRBJ1-2 and V is TRBV29-1; D ambiguous. CDR3 length: 12 residues. The germline V gene encodes CDR1 SQVTM and CDR2 ANQGSEA. Trimming removed 5 bases from V and 4 bases from J, with 11 bases in between. The CDR3 here is CSVFGQSYGYTF. CDR3 sequence (DNA): TGCAGCGTTTTTGGGCAGAGCTATGGCTACACCTTC.

The chain recombines TRBV5-4 with TRBJ2-7; TRBD2 matches 7 bases. Losses at the gene ends were 4 bases for V and 2 bases for J; bases not matched to a gene: 6. Germline V CDR1 and CDR2: SGHNT, YYREEE (reference sequence). This CDR3 has 14 residues. The CDR3, as DNA: TGTGCCAGCAGCCCCGGACTAGACACCTACGAGCAGTACTTC. It specifies CASSPGLDTYEQYF.

CDR3 sequence: CASSYSSGFNTGELFF. The CDR3, as DNA: TGTGCCAGCAGTTACTCTTCCGGATTCAACACCGGGGAGCTGTTTTTT. This chain links TRBV6-6 with TRBJ2-2; D call uncertain. CDR3 length: 16 amino acids. The germline V gene encodes CDR1 MNHNY and CDR2 SVGAGI (reference sequence). V shed 0 bases and J shed 2 bases, with 10 bases lying between them.

The J gene is TRBJ2-3, the V gene TRBV6-1; D remains unclear. V was cut by 5 bases and J by 3 bases, with 6 bases left in between. Germline V gene data show CDR1 as MNHNS and CDR2 as SASEGT. The CDR3 is 12 residues long. The CDR3 here is CASSQNTDTQYF. The CDR3 nucleotides read TGTGCCAGCAGTCAGAATACAGATACGCAGTATTTT.

The genes are TRBV30 and TRBJ1-2; 7 positions agree with TRBD1. Germline trimming cut 4 bases from V and 7 bases from J; bases unmatched to any gene: 12. CDR3 length equals 14 residues. Germline CDR1 is GTSNPN and CDR2 is SVGIG (reference sequence). The CDR3 sequence is CAWNEGRGHFGYTF. The CDR3 DNA reads TGTGCCTGGAACGAGGGGAGGGGGCACTTTGGCTACACCTTC.

The sample holds a few counts of this clone. This chain links TRBV4-2 with TRBJ1-1, with TRBD1 matching 10 bases. The CDR3 is made up of 17 amino acids. Trimming took 1 base from V and 0 from J; bases not matched to a gene: 5. The germline V gene encodes CDR1 LGHNA and CDR2 YNFKEQ. In DNA, the CDR3 is TGTGCCAGCAGCCAAGGGGTCGGGACAGGGGTGAACACTGAAGCTTTCTTT. Translation: CASSQGVGTGVNTEAFF.

V gene TRBV27 combines with J gene TRBJ1-5; the D gene is possibly TRBD1 (5 bases). Germline CDR1 and CDR2: MNHEY and SMNVEV (reference sequence). The CDR3 has 15 residues. V was shortened by 5 bases and J by 3 bases, with 14 bases between the two germline ends. The DNA of the CDR3 is TGTGCCAGCAGTCCTGTGGGGCGGAACAATCAGCCCCAGCATTTT. Translation: CASSPVGRNNQPQHF.

The V and J genes are TRBV25-1 and TRBJ2-2; D remains ambiguous. Germline CDR1 MGHDK, CDR2 SYGVNS. The CDR3 length is 15 residues. Trimming cost V 1 base and J 6 bases, with 12 bases left between them. CDR3 sequence reads: CASSESARTAGELFF. The CDR3 nucleotides read TGTGCCAGCAGTGAATCCGCCCGAACGGCCGGGGAGCTGTTTTTT.

The chain recombines TRBV4-1 with TRBJ2-1, with 8 nucleotides matching TRBD2. The CDR3 loop spans 15 amino acids. Germline V gene sequence: CDR1 MGHRA, CDR2 YSYEKL. J lost 8 bases, V lost 0 bases, and 6 bases had no gene match. The CDR3 here is CASSQESAGAYEQFF. The CDR3 DNA is TGCGCCAGCAGCCAAGAGTCAGCGGGAGCGTATGAGCAGTTCTTC.

The chain links TRBV27 to TRBJ2-3; the D gene is possibly TRBD1 (6 bases). The CDR3 is made up of 16 amino acids. The germline CDR1 and CDR2 sequences are MNHEY and SMNVEV (reference sequence). Trimming removed 5 bases at V and 3 bases at J, with 18 bases between. The CDR3 protein is CASSTRGPMGTDTQYF. CDR3 bases: TGTGCCAGCAGTACCAGGGGCCCAATGGGGACAGATACGCAGTATTTT.

Only a few counts were recorded for this clone. J is TRBJ2-2 and V is TRBV9; 7 bases fit TRBD1. The J segment lost 5 bases and the V segment lost 0 bases, leaving 1 base of the junction unmatched. This CDR3 is built from 14 residues. Looked up from germline, CDR1 is SGDLS and CDR2 is YYNGEE. The CDR3 DNA is TGTGCCAGCAGCGTAGGGACAGGAACCGGGGAGCTGTTTTTT. Translated, it gives CASSVGTGTGELFF.

This clone was seen more than once but under ten times. This chain uses TRBV27 with TRBJ2-1; a weak D match, TRBD1 (5 bases). The CDR3 sequence is 13 residues long. The germline V gene encodes CDR1 MNHEY and CDR2 SMNVEV (reference sequence). V was shortened by 5 bases and J by 4 bases, with 9 bases between the two germline ends. Written as DNA, the CDR3 is TGTGCCAGCAGTCCCCGACAGTACAATGAGCAGTTCTTC. This translates into CASSPRQYNEQFF.

This clone was counted once. The chain couples TRBV27 to TRBJ1-2; TRBD1 might be the D (6 bases). The germline gives CDR1 MNHEY, CDR2 SMNVEV (reference sequence). The CDR3 runs to 14 residues. Trimming took 8 bases from V and 4 from J, leaving 17 bases between them. CDR3 protein: CASGPQGLPYGYTF. The CDR3 nucleotides are TGTGCCAGCGGCCCCCAGGGGCTACCCTATGGCTACACCTTC.

This clone was recorded at least ten times. The V and J genes are TRBV28 and TRBJ1-5; tentatively, D is TRBD1 (6 bases). CDR1 MDHEN and CDR2 SYDVKM come from the germline V gene. The CDR3 covers 18 residues. Trimming removed 3 bases from V and 5 bases from J, with 23 bases in between. The CDR3 bases are TGTGCCAGCAGTTTGGCGACAGGCAAAGGGTTAATGGATCAGCCCCAGCATTTT. Its protein is CASSLATGKGLMDQPQHF.

This clone was recorded at least ten times. The junction shows a germline mismatch at one end, possibly a read error. The chain links TRBV4-1 to TRBJ2-1; D unresolved. This CDR3 is built from 11 residues. CDR1 is MGHRA and CDR2 is YSYEKL in the germline V gene. In DNA, the CDR3 is TGTGCCAGCAGCTCAATGAGTGAGCAGTTCTTC. Protein product: CASSSMSEQFF.

The chain uses TRBV7-9 and TRBJ2-3; TRBD1 might be the D (5 bases). The V end lost 8 bases, the J end lost 2 bases, and 14 bases lay between the germline ends. Per germline, CDR1 SEHNR and CDR2 FQNEAQ (reference sequence). CDR3 length: 14 amino acids. CDR3 sequence reads: CASVQGSVTDTQYF. As DNA, the CDR3 is TGTGCCAGCGTTCAGGGATCGGTCACAGATACGCAGTATTTT.